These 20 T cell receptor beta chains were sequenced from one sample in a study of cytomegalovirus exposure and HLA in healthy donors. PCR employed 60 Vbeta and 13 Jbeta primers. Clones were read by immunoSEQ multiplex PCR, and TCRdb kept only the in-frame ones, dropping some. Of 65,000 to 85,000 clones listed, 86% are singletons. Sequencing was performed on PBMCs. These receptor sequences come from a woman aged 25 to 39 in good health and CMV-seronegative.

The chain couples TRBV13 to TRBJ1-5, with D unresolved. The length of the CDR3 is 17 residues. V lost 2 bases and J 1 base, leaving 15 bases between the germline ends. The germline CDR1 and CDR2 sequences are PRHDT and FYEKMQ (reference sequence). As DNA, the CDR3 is TGTGCCAGCAGCTTAAGGGCAGCGGACCGCAGCAATCAGCCCCAGCATTTT. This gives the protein CASSLRAADRSNQPQHF.

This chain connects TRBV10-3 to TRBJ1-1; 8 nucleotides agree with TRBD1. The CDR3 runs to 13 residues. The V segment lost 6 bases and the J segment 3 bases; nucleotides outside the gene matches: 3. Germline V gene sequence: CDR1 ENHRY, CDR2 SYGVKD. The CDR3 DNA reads TGTGCCATCAGCCAGACAGGGGACACTGAAGCTTTCTTT. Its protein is CAISQTGDTEAFF.

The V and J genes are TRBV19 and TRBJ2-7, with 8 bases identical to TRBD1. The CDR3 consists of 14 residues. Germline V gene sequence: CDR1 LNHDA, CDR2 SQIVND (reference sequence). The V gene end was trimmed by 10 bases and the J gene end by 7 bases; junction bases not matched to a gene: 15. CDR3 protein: CATSNRDRGREQYF. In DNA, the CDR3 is TGTGCCACCTCCAATCGAGACAGGGGTAGAGAGCAGTACTTC.

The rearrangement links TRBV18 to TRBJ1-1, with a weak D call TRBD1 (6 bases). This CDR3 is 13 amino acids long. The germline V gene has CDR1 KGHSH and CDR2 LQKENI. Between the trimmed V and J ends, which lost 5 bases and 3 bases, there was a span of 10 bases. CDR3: CASSSGEDTEAFF. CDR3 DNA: TGTGCCAGCTCATCAGGGGAAGACACTGAAGCTTTCTTT.

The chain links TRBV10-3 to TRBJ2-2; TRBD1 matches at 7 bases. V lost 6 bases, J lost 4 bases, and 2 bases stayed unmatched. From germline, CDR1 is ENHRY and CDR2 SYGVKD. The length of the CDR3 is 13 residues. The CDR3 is CAIRGQLTGELFF. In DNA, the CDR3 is TGTGCCATCAGGGGACAGCTCACCGGGGAGCTGTTTTTT.

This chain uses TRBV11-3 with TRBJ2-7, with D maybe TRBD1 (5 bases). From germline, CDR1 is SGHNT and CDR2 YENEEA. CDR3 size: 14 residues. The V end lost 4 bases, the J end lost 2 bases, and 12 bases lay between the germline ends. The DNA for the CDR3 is TGTGCCAGCAGCTACTCCCGACAGACCTACGAGCAGTACTTC. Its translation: CASSYSRQTYEQYF. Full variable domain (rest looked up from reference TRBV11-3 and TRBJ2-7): EAGVVQSPRYKIIEKKQPVAFWCNPISGHNTLYWYLQNLGQGPELLIRYENEEAVDDSQLPKDRFSAERLKGVDSTLKIQPAELGDSAVYLCASSYSRQTYEQYFGPGTRLTVT.

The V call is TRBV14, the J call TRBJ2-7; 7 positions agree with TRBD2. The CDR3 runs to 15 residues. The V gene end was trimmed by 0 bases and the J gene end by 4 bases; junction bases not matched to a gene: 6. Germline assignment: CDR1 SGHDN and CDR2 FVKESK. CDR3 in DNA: TGTGCCAGCAGCCAAGACCCTAGCGGAACATACGAGCAGTACTTC. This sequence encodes CASSQDPSGTYEQYF.

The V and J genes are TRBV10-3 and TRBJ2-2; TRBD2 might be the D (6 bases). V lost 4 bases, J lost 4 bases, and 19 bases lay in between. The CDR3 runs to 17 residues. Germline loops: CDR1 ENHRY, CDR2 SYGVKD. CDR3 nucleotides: TGTGCCATCAGTGCCCAGGGCGGGGCCTTAAGCACCGGGGAGCTGTTTTTT. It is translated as CAISAQGGALSTGELFF.

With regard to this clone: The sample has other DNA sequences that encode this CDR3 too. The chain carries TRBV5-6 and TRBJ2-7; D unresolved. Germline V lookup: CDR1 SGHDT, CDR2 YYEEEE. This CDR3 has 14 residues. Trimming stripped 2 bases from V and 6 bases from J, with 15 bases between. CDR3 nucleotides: TGTGCCAGCAGCTTTGGGCAGTTAAGAACCGAGCAGTACTTC. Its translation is CASSFGQLRTEQYF.

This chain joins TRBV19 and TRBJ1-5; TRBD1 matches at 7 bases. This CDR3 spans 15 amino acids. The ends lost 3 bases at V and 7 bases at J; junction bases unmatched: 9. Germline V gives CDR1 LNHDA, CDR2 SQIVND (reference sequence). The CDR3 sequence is CASSIDRERGQPQHF. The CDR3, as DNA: TGTGCCAGTAGTATTGACAGGGAAAGAGGACAGCCCCAGCATTTT.

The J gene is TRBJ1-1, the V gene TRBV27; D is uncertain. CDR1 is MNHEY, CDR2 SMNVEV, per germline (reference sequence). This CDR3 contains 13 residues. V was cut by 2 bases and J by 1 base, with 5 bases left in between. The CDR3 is CASSLGGNTEAFF. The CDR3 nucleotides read TGTGCCAGCAGTTTAGGCGGGAACACTGAAGCTTTCTTT.

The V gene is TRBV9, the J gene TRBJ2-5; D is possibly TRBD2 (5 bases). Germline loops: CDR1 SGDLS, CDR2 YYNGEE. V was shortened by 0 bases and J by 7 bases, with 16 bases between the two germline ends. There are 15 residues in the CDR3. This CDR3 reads CASSVGGAPPGTQYF. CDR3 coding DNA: TGTGCCAGCAGCGTAGGGGGAGCCCCACCAGGGACCCAGTACTTC. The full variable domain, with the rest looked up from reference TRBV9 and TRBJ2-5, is DSGVTQTPKHLITATGQRVTLRCSPRSGDLSVYWYQQSLDQGLQFLIQYYNGEERAKGNILERFSAQQFPDLHSELNLSSLELGDSALYFCASSVGGAPPGTQYFGPGTRLLVL.

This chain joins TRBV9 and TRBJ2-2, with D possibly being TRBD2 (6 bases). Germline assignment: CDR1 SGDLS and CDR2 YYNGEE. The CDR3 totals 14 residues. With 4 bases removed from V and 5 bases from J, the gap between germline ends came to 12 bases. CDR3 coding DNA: TGTGCCAGCAGCCAAACTAGCAGGACCGGGGAGCTGTTTTTT. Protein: CASSQTSRTGELFF.

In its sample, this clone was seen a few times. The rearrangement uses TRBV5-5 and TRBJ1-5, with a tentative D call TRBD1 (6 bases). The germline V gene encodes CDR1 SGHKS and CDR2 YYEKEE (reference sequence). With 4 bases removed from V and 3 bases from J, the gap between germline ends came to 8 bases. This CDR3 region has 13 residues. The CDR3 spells CASSRQDNQPQHF. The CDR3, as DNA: TGTGCCAGCAGCCGACAGGACAATCAGCCCCAGCATTTT.

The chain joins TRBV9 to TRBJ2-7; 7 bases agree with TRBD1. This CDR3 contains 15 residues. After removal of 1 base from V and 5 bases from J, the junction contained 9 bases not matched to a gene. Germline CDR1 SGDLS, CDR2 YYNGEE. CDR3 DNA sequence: TGTGCCAGCAGCGTAAGGTCAGGGGGACGGGACGAGCAGTACTTC. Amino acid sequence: CASSVRSGGRDEQYF.

The CDR3 DNA reads TGTGCCAGCTCACCAGGGACAGGTGCTGGAAACACCATATATTTT. It yields the protein CASSPGTGAGNTIYF. The genes are TRBV18 and TRBJ1-3; 8 bases fit TRBD1. Germline lookup yields CDR1 KGHSH and CDR2 LQKENI. The CDR3 sequence is 15 residues long. The ends lost 2 bases at V and 2 bases at J; junction bases unmatched: 2.

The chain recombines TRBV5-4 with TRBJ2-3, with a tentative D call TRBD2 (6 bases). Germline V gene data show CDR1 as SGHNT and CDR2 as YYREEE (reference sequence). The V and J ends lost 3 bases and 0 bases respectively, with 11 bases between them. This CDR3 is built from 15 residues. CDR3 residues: CASSWGGTSTDTQYF. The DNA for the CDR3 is TGTGCCAGCAGCTGGGGTGGGACTAGCACAGATACGCAGTATTTT.

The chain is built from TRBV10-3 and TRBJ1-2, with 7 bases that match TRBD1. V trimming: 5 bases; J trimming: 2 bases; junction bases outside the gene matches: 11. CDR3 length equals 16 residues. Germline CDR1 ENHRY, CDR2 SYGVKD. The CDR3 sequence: CAISRGATGANYGYTF. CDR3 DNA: TGTGCCATCAGTCGAGGGGCCACAGGGGCGAACTATGGCTACACCTTC.

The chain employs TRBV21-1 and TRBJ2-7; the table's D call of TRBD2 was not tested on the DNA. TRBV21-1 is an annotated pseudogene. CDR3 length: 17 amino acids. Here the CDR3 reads CARPRGLAGTDSYEQYF. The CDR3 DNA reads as TGTGCCAGACCTAGAGGACTAGCGGGTACCGACTCCTACGAGCAGTACTTC.

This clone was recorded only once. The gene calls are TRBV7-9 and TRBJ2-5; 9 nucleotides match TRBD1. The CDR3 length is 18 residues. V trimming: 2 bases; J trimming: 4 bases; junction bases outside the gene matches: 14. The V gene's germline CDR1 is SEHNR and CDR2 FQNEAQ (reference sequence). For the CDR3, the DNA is TGTGCCAGCAGCTTATTTCCGGGACAGGGTGAAAGAGGAGAGACCCAGTACTTC. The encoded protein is CASSLFPGQGERGETQYF.